Below, 10 T cell receptor beta chains from the same sample are listed, as sequenced in a study of T-cell reconstitution after alpha-beta-depleted transplantation in children. It was with unique molecular identifiers that the TCRbeta library was prepared. TCRdb called the PCR reads again in MiXCR, with one record for every CDR3 protein. The sample consists of some 100,000 distinct CDR3 sequences, around 15% of them appearing once. The input for sequencing was PBMCs, mostly from graft donor cells, taken 180 days after TCRalphabeta/CD19-depleted stem cell transplant. These receptors all stem from a male patient aged 2 to 10 who had a stem cell transplant for acute lymphoblastic leukemia, so the T cells may come from the graft donor.

This clonotype was observed a handful of times. The J gene is TRBJ1-6, the V gene TRBV12-3 or TRBV12-4, with no clear D. V was trimmed by 5 bases and J by 7 bases, leaving 12 bases between them. The CDR3 is 14 residues long. CDR3 residues: CASSAPLANSPLHF. CDR3 in DNA: TGTGCCAGCAGTGCCCCCCTAGCCAATTCACCCCTCCACTTT.

The chain is built from TRBV7-9 and TRBJ1-1; unclear D gene. V shed 7 bases and J shed 0 bases, with 9 bases lying between them. This CDR3 is built from 13 residues. Germline CDR1 is SEHNR and CDR2 is FQNEAQ (reference sequence). The CDR3 protein is CASTPGLNTEAFF. CDR3 nucleotides: TGTGCCAGCACCCCCGGACTGAACACTGAAGCTTTCTTT.

V and J are TRBV7-2 and TRBJ1-2; D not certain. V was cut by 4 bases and J by 6 bases, with 18 bases left in between. The CDR3 contains 15 residues. Germline-derived CDR1 and CDR2 are SGHTA and FQGNSA. The CDR3 spells CASSSQRAAWHGYTF. CDR3 coding DNA: TGTGCCAGCAGCTCCCAGCGGGCCGCCTGGCATGGCTACACCTTC.

The rearrangement links TRBV6-1 to TRBJ2-1, with 7 bases aligning to TRBD1. The V segment lost 5 bases and the J segment 2 bases; nucleotides outside the gene matches: 9. The CDR3 covers 16 residues. CDR1 MNHNS and CDR2 SASEGT come from the germline V gene. CDR3 in amino acids: CASSRPTGPTYNEQFF. The CDR3 DNA reads as TGTGCCAGCAGTCGTCCGACAGGGCCCACCTACAATGAGCAGTTCTTC.

This clonotype occurred many times. J is TRBJ1-1 and V is TRBV4-2, with no clear D. The V end was cut by 4 bases, the J end by 0 bases, with 9 bases between. The CDR3 length is 14 residues. Germline V lookup: CDR1 LGHNA, CDR2 YNFKEQ. The CDR3 loop reads CASSPGQLNTEAFF. Written as DNA, the CDR3 is TGTGCCAGCAGCCCCGGTCAGCTGAACACTGAAGCTTTCTTT.

This clonotype has just a few counts. This rearrangement joins TRBV7-2 to TRBJ1-3, with D perhaps TRBD1 (6 bases). The V end was cut by 5 bases, the J end by 0 bases, with 11 bases between. CDR3 length equals 15 residues. Germline CDR1 and CDR2: SGHTA and FQGNSA. The CDR3 spells CASSRRTASGNTIYF. The CDR3 nucleotides are TGTGCCAGCAGCCGACGGACAGCCTCTGGAAACACCATATATTTT.

This sequence joins TRBV2 and TRBJ1-1; D call uncertain. The CDR3 is 13 residues long. Trimming shortened V by 4 bases and J by 4 bases, and 10 bases separated the two germline ends. Per the germline V gene, CDR1 is SNHLY and CDR2 is FYNNEI. The CDR3 loop reads CASSAEAFTEAFF. CDR3 DNA: TGTGCCAGCAGTGCAGAGGCGTTCACTGAAGCTTTCTTT.

Many counts were recorded for this clonotype. The rearrangement uses TRBV29-1 and TRBJ2-3; D is possibly TRBD2 (5 bases). The CDR3 length is 14 residues. The V end was cut by 4 bases, the J end by 4 bases, with 15 bases between. Germline V lookup: CDR1 SQVTM, CDR2 ANQGSEA. As DNA, the CDR3 is TGCAGCGTTGGCGGCAGACTACAATCAGATACGCAGTATTTT. It yields the protein CSVGGRLQSDTQYF.

V is TRBV6-2 or TRBV6-3 and J is TRBJ2-7, with 8 bases identical to TRBD1. After removal of 0 bases from V and 2 bases from J, the junction contained 3 bases not matched to a gene. Germline assignment: CDR1 MNHEY and CDR2 SVGEGT. This CDR3 is 15 amino acids long. The CDR3 DNA reads TGTGCCAGCAGTTACTCCGACAGGGGACCCTACGAGCAGTACTTC. Residues: CASSYSDRGPYEQYF.

The chain combines TRBV11-3 with TRBJ2-3; 12 bases match TRBD2. The CDR3 totals 16 residues. CDR1 and CDR2 (germline): SGHNT, YENEEA. V shed 4 bases and J 5 bases; nucleotides not matched to a gene: 7. The CDR3 protein is CASSSASGGAIDTQYF. In DNA form, the CDR3 reads TGTGCCAGCAGCTCCGCTAGCGGGGGGGCCATAGATACGCAGTATTTT.